These 15 T cell receptor beta chains originate from one sample sequenced in a study of blood T cell repertoires in COVID-19. The protocol was immunoSEQ multiplex PCR, while the TCRdb copy is restricted to in-frame clones and leaves out a portion. The sample shows roughly 230,000 clones, about 88% of them seen only once. Specimen: PBMCs or T cells enriched from blood (not recorded which). The origin of the receptors is a woman aged 50 to 60 who had been exposed to COVID-19.

The V gene is TRBV7-6, the J gene TRBJ2-3; D gene uncertain. The CDR3 loop spans 13 amino acids. CDR1 SGHVS and CDR2 FNYEAQ come from the germline V gene. V was shortened by 5 bases and J by 5 bases, with 11 bases between the two germline ends. The CDR3 coding sequence is TGTGCCAGCAGCGTCCGACTGTTAGATACGCAGTATTTT. It specifies CASSVRLLDTQYF.

J is TRBJ1-1 and V is TRBV6-4, with D perhaps TRBD1 (6 bases). V shed 1 base and J shed 4 bases, with 16 bases lying between them. The CDR3 sequence is 16 residues long. Germline values: CDR1 MRHNA, CDR2 SNTAGT. The CDR3 reads CASSDYYRANPTEAFF. The DNA for the CDR3 is TGTGCCAGCAGTGACTATTACAGGGCTAATCCCACTGAAGCTTTCTTT.

The V call is TRBV4-1, the J call TRBJ1-2; TRBD1 matches 9 bases. This CDR3 has 15 amino acids. J gave up 4 bases and V 1 base, and 4 bases lay outside the gene matches. Germline loops: CDR1 MGHRA, CDR2 YSYEKL. In DNA form, the CDR3 reads TGCGCCAGCAGCCAAGGGGACAGGGCAGGCTATGGCTACACCTTC. Encoded protein: CASSQGDRAGYGYTF.

The table lists this clone with a count of one. J is TRBJ2-4 and V is TRBV10-2, with D unresolved. The V and J ends lost 3 bases and 1 base respectively, with 10 bases between them. Germline V CDR1 and CDR2: WSHSY, SAAADI. The CDR3 contains 15 residues. The CDR3 loop reads CASSETGLAKNIQYF. CDR3 nucleotide sequence: TGCGCCAGCAGTGAAACCGGGTTGGCCAAAAACATTCAGTACTTC.

V gene TRBV19 combines with J gene TRBJ2-7; 8 bases agree with TRBD1. This CDR3 has 20 amino acids. The germline gives CDR1 LNHDA, CDR2 SQIVND (reference sequence). V lost 5 bases, J lost 1 base, and 22 bases stayed unmatched. For the CDR3, the DNA is TGTGCCAGTAGTCTAGTTGGTTCGGGACAGGTCCTAGTTCCTTCCTACGAGCAGTACTTC. It codes for CASSLVGSGQVLVPSYEQYF.

V is TRBV11-1 and J is TRBJ1-5; TRBD1 aligns across 8 bases. Germline lookup yields CDR1 SGHAT and CDR2 FQDESV (reference sequence). The length of the CDR3 is 13 residues. J lost 6 bases, V lost 5 bases, and 3 bases had no gene match. Here the CDR3 DNA reads TGTGCCAGCAGCCAACAGGGGGGTCAGCCCCAGCATTTT. Encoded protein: CASSQQGGQPQHF. The full variable domain, its missing parts supplied by reference TRBV11-1 and TRBJ1-5, is EAEVAQSPRYKITEKSQAVAFWCDPISGHATLYWYRQILGQGPELLVQFQDESVVDDSQLPKDRFSAERLKGVDSTLKIQPAELGDSAMYLCASSQQGGQPQHFGDGTRLSIL.

The genes are TRBV7-9 and TRBJ1-1; D call uncertain. This CDR3 comprises 14 residues. Per the germline V gene, CDR1 is SEHNR and CDR2 is FQNEAQ (reference sequence). The V and J ends lost 5 bases and 3 bases respectively, with 13 bases between them. The CDR3 loop is CASSANGEDTEAFF. CDR3 nucleotides: TGTGCCAGCAGCGCCAATGGGGAGGACACTGAAGCTTTCTTT.

The CDR3 DNA reads TGTGCCAGCAGTCCGACAGTCGCACCCCCCATATATTTT. Its protein product is CASSPTVAPPIYF. V and J are TRBV27 and TRBJ1-3; D is possibly TRBD1 (5 bases). CDR3 length: 13 residues. V lost 5 bases and J lost 11, with 16 bases in between. Germline-derived CDR1 and CDR2 are MNHEY and SMNVEV (reference sequence).

This clone has just a few counts. The chain joins TRBV18 to TRBJ2-2; a possible D gene is TRBD1 (5 bases). CDR1 KGHSH and CDR2 LQKENI come from the germline V gene. This CDR3 is 14 amino acids long. Trimming removed 6 bases at V and 0 bases at J, with 8 bases between. For the CDR3, the DNA is TGTGCCAGCTCTCCGACAGCGAACACCGGGGAGCTGTTTTTT. This gives the protein CASSPTANTGELFF.

The CDR3: CASSPYSVTGVRNTGELFF. The CDR3 DNA follows: TGTGCCAGCTCACCATACTCGGTTACAGGGGTGAGAAACACCGGGGAGCTGTTTTTT. This chain connects TRBV18 to TRBJ2-2, with 7 bases lining up with TRBD1. CDR1 and CDR2 (germline): KGHSH, LQKENI. The CDR3 consists of 19 residues. Losses at the gene ends were 2 bases for V and 2 bases for J; bases not matched to a gene: 14.

This clone was recorded once. This chain links TRBV10-3 with TRBJ2-3, with 9 bases matching TRBD1. V dropped 10 bases and J dropped 6; count of bases not matched to a gene: 5. The germline gives CDR1 ENHRY, CDR2 SYGVKD. This CDR3 region has 12 residues. CDR3 amino acids: CASRDRADTQYF. For the CDR3, the DNA is TGTGCCAGCCGGGACAGGGCGGATACGCAGTATTTT.

V and J are TRBV3-1 (or the pseudogene TRBV3-2) and TRBJ2-3, with TRBD2 matching 7 bases. With V trimmed by 4 bases and J by 4 bases, 5 bases remained unmatched. This CDR3 region has 14 residues. Germline V CDR1 and CDR2: LGHDT, YNNKEL (reference sequence). The CDR3 nucleotides read TGTGCCAGCAGCCGCTCGGGACTATCAGATACGCAGTATTTT. Protein: CASSRSGLSDTQYF.

The V gene is TRBV30, the J gene TRBJ1-3; D not resolved. The CDR3 sequence is 12 residues long. V lost 2 bases and J 2 bases, leaving 4 bases between the germline ends. Germline V CDR1 and CDR2: GTSNPN, SVGIG (reference sequence). This CDR3 is CAWSITGNTIYF. As DNA, the CDR3 is TGTGCCTGGAGTATTACTGGAAACACCATATATTTT.

V and J are TRBV13 and TRBJ2-3, with a possible D match to TRBD1 (5 bases). The V and J ends lost 1 base and 5 bases respectively, with 13 bases between them. The CDR3 has 15 residues. The germline gives CDR1 PRHDT, CDR2 FYEKMQ (reference sequence). The CDR3 coding sequence is TGTGCCAGCAGCTTAGCGGCAGGTACAGGAGATACGCAGTATTTT. Translated: CASSLAAGTGDTQYF. Using reference TRBV13 and TRBJ2-3 for the parts outside the CDR3, the full variable domain is AAGVIQSPRHLIKEKRETATLKCYPIPRHDTVYWYQQGPGQDPQFLISFYEKMQSDKGSIPDRFSAQQFSDYHSELNMSSLELGDSALYFCASSLAAGTGDTQYFGPGTRLTVL.

The V gene is TRBV6-2 or TRBV6-3, the J gene TRBJ1-1, with D maybe TRBD1 (5 bases). Trimming pared 5 bases from V and 0 bases from J, leaving 16 bases between. The germline gives CDR1 MNHEY, CDR2 SVGEGT. The CDR3 is made up of 16 amino acids. The CDR3 protein is CASSRNFGGMNTEAFF. The CDR3 nucleotides read TGTGCCAGCAGTAGAAATTTCGGGGGAATGAACACTGAAGCTTTCTTT.